The 24 T cell receptor beta chains below all came from one sample that was sequenced in a study of T-cell memory formation after mild COVID-19. One entry per CDR3 protein, called by TCRdb with MiXCR from the 5' RACE reads. The top ten hold 1.1% to 1.5% of the sample, which has about 27,000 distinct CDR3 sequences, around 16% seen once. The sequenced sample was PBMCs or a T cell subset sorted from them (not recorded which). Source of these receptors: an adult who had mild COVID-19 (a few samples of this study predate the infection). Cell type and time point are not known.

In this sample, this clonotype turned up a few times. The genes are TRBV10-3 and TRBJ1-2, with unresolved D. The V end lost 6 bases, the J end lost 0 bases, and 8 bases lay between the germline ends. Per germline, CDR1 ENHRY and CDR2 SYGVKD. The CDR3 totals 13 residues. CDR3 amino acids: CAIRAATNYGYTF. CDR3 coding DNA: TGTGCCATCAGGGCAGCCACTAACTATGGCTACACCTTC.

V gene TRBV5-1 combines with J gene TRBJ2-7, with TRBD1 matching 8 bases. V lost 2 bases to trimming and J lost 5 bases; unmatched junction nucleotides: 3. CDR1 is SGHRS, CDR2 YFSETQ, per germline. The CDR3 length is 13 residues. The CDR3 sequence: CASSLGQGNEQYF. CDR3 nucleotide sequence: TGCGCCAGCAGCTTAGGACAGGGAAACGAGCAGTACTTC.

This clonotype was seen ten or more times. The rearrangement links TRBV30 to TRBJ1-5; possibly TRBD1 for D (6 bases). V gave up 6 bases and J gave up 7 bases, with 16 bases separating them. Germline lookup yields CDR1 GTSNPN and CDR2 SVGIG (reference sequence). The CDR3 runs 13 residues. CDR3 region: CACTQGGGQPQHF. In nucleotides, the CDR3 is TGTGCCTGCACTCAGGGTGGGGGCCAGCCCCAGCATTTT.

As to this clonotype: A read error may be the cause here, since a much bigger clone is one base away. The chain carries TRBV5-1 and TRBJ2-6, with D possibly matching TRBD1 (5 bases). Germline values: CDR1 SGHRS, CDR2 YFSETQ. CDR3 length: 15 amino acids. CDR3 sequence reads: CASSLRQPGAKVLTF. Written as DNA, the CDR3 is TGCGCCAGCAGCCTTAGACAGCCTGGGGCCAAAGTCCTGACTTTC.

This clonotype came up many times. The J gene is TRBJ2-1, the V gene TRBV10-3; 12 nucleotides align to TRBD2. V dropped 8 bases and J dropped 4; count of bases not matched to a gene: 0. Per germline, CDR1 ENHRY and CDR2 SYGVKD. This CDR3 spans 13 amino acids. The CDR3: CAIGTSGYNEQFF. Here the CDR3 DNA reads TGTGCCATCGGGACTAGCGGGTACAATGAGCAGTTCTTC.

Judged by abundance, this clonotype is medium-sized. Here the CDR3 DNA reads TGCGCCAGCAGCTTGGCAGGAGAGACCCAGTACTTC. Protein: CASSLAGETQYF. The J gene is TRBJ2-5, the V gene TRBV5-1; no clear D gene. There are 12 residues in the CDR3. With 0 bases removed from V and 4 bases from J, the gap between germline ends came to 4 bases. Germline-derived CDR1 and CDR2 are SGHRS and YFSETQ.

This clonotype appeared many times. The chain couples TRBV7-2 to TRBJ2-7, with 7 bases aligning to TRBD1. CDR1 SGHTA and CDR2 FQGNSA come from the germline V gene. The V gene end was trimmed by 3 bases and the J gene end by 4 bases; junction bases not matched to a gene: 6. The length of the CDR3 is 14 residues. This chain's CDR3 is CASSFTGVGYEQYF. CDR3 nucleotides: TGTGCCAGCAGCTTTACAGGGGTGGGGTACGAGCAGTACTTC.

In its sample, this clonotype was seen many times. The chain combines TRBV12-3 or TRBV12-4 with TRBJ2-3; D may be TRBD2 (6 bases). V was shortened by 2 bases and J by 0 bases, with 12 bases between the two germline ends. This CDR3 region has 16 residues. The CDR3 here is CASSLLRGRSTDTQYF. In nucleotides, the CDR3 is TGTGCCAGCAGTTTACTCCGGGGGAGGAGCACAGATACGCAGTATTTT.

On this clonotype itself: This could be a read error, since a much larger clone is one nucleotide away. The CDR3 end shows no conserved phenylalanine or tryptophan, and so a read error is likely. V and J are TRBV20-1 and TRBJ2-1; the D call may be TRBD1 or TRBD2 (6 bases each). CDR1 is DFQATT, CDR2 SNEGSKA, per germline (reference sequence). The CDR3 contains 13 residues. Trimming stripped 6 bases from V and 6 bases from J, with 15 bases between. CDR3 protein: CSATRTAGNEQFL. DNA of the CDR3: TGCAGTGCGACACGGACAGCGGGCAATGAGCAGTTCTTA.

This clonotype appeared a few times. The chain joins TRBV5-1 to TRBJ2-2; 10 bases are shared with TRBD2. Losses at the gene ends were 0 bases for V and 2 bases for J; bases not matched to a gene: 10. Germline CDR1 SGHRS, CDR2 YFSETQ. CDR3 length equals 19 residues. The CDR3 region has the DNA TGCGCCAGCAGCTTGGGCCCTAGCGGGAGCACAGTAAACACCGGGGAGCTGTTTTTT. Its protein is CASSLGPSGSTVNTGELFF.

The V and J genes are TRBV4-2 and TRBJ2-4; 9 nucleotides agree with TRBD1. Germline V CDR1 and CDR2: LGHNA, YNFKEQ. The junction had 21 bases not matched to a gene; V was cut back by 3 bases and J by 3 bases. This CDR3 is 21 amino acids long. The CDR3 DNA reads as TGTGCCAGCAGCCAGGTATTAACAGGGGGCTCCCTCAATGAGGTCAAAAACATTCAGTACTTC. Encoded protein: CASSQVLTGGSLNEVKNIQYF.

The chain recombines TRBV7-2 with TRBJ1-5, with D unclear. The CDR3 length is 14 residues. The V gene lost 3 bases and the J gene lost 2 bases, with 8 bases spanning the gap. Germline V CDR1 and CDR2: SGHTA, FQGNSA. For the CDR3, the DNA is TGTGCCAGCAGCTTCACTGGGGGCAATCAGCCCCAGCATTTT. The encoded protein is CASSFTGGNQPQHF.

This clonotype was counted many times. The rearrangement links TRBV4-3 to TRBJ2-2; possible D gene TRBD2, 6 bases. The CDR3 has 15 residues. Per the germline V gene, CDR1 is LGHNA and CDR2 is YSLEER. Deletions cut 4 bases from V and 1 base from J, with 10 bases between. The CDR3 region is CASSRGLQNTGELFF. The CDR3, as DNA: TGCGCCAGCAGCCGGGGACTGCAGAACACCGGGGAGCTGTTTTTT.

This clonotype was observed many times. The chain carries TRBV7-6 and TRBJ2-3; D uncertain. The germline V and J ends were trimmed by 0 bases and 0 bases, with 1 base remaining between them. CDR3 length: 13 amino acids. Germline V gene sequence: CDR1 SGHVS, CDR2 FNYEAQ. The CDR3, as DNA: TGTGCCAGCAGCTTAGCCAGCACAGATACGCAGTATTTT. This sequence encodes CASSLASTDTQYF.

At least ten counts were recorded for this clonotype. The genes are TRBV7-9 and TRBJ2-1; 14 bases are shared with TRBD2. CDR1 is SEHNR, CDR2 FQNEAQ, per germline (reference sequence). This CDR3 comprises 16 residues. V shed 8 bases, J shed 12 bases, and the junction held 15 bases outside the gene matches. CDR3 nucleotide sequence: TGTGCCAGCCTCTACCAGAGGACTAGCGGGAGGATGAGGCAGTTCTTC. It is translated as CASLYQRTSGRMRQFF.

This clonotype was recorded many times. The CDR3 bases are TGCGCCAGCAGCCAGGGGGTTTCCTACGAGCAGTACTTC. This gives the protein CASSQGVSYEQYF. This rearrangement joins TRBV5-1 to TRBJ2-7, with 7 nucleotides matching TRBD1. Germline CDR1 and CDR2: SGHRS and YFSETQ. V shed 4 bases and J 1 base; nucleotides not matched to a gene: 2. CDR3 length: 13 residues.

In this sample, this clonotype turned up many times. The V gene is TRBV5-1, the J gene TRBJ2-5, with 15 bases identical to TRBD2. Germline CDR1 and CDR2: SGHRS and YFSETQ. V lost 0 bases, J lost 4 bases, and 10 bases stayed unmatched. The CDR3 contains 19 residues. CDR3 region: CASSLAGLAGGPRGETQYF. The DNA for the CDR3 is TGCGCCAGCAGCTTGGCTGGACTAGCGGGGGGGCCGAGGGGAGAGACCCAGTACTTC.

This clonotype was seen ten or more times. This chain connects TRBV30 to TRBJ1-2; D call uncertain. The V end was cut by 2 bases, the J end by 4 bases, with 11 bases between. Germline V gene sequence: CDR1 GTSNPN, CDR2 SVGIG (reference sequence). This CDR3 spans 13 amino acids. The CDR3 loop reads CAWSPGFPYGYTF. As DNA, the CDR3 is TGTGCCTGGAGTCCCGGGTTTCCCTATGGCTACACCTTC.

This clonotype was counted ten times or more. The chain joins TRBV12-3 or TRBV12-4 to TRBJ2-2, with D unclear. With 6 bases removed from V and 2 bases from J, the gap between germline ends came to 13 bases. This CDR3 spans 15 amino acids. The CDR3 spells CASSQGPSNTGELFF. CDR3 nucleotides: TGTGCCAGCAGCCAAGGGCCCTCCAACACCGGGGAGCTGTTTTTT.

This clonotype was seen repeatedly, ten times or more. The CDR3 sequence: CASSSRGMETEAFF. The CDR3 region has the DNA TGCGCCAGCAGCTCCAGGGGGATGGAAACTGAAGCTTTCTTT. The chain uses TRBV5-1 and TRBJ1-1, with TRBD1 matching over 7 bases. Looked up from germline, CDR1 is SGHRS and CDR2 is YFSETQ. This CDR3 comprises 14 residues. The ends lost 3 bases at V and 5 bases at J; junction bases unmatched: 7.

This clonotype was seen many times. The CDR3 DNA follows: TGTGCCAGCAGCTTGGCGTTCTTGGTAAATCGGGAAAAACTGTTTTTT. This encodes CASSLAFLVNREKLFF. The chain has TRBV5-8 and TRBJ1-4; D gene unclear. Germline V CDR1 and CDR2: SGHTS, YDEGEE. The V and J ends lost 0 bases and 8 bases respectively, with 17 bases between them. The CDR3 is made up of 16 amino acids.

This clonotype was seen many times. V and J are TRBV6-6 and TRBJ2-5; 9 bases line up with TRBD1. Trimming removed 0 bases from V and 2 bases from J; junction bases left unmatched: 1. Germline lookup yields CDR1 MNHNY and CDR2 SVGAGI (reference sequence). CDR3 length equals 15 residues. This CDR3 reads CASSYSGQGQETQYF. For the CDR3, the DNA is TGTGCCAGCAGTTACTCGGGACAGGGTCAAGAGACCCAGTACTTC.

The J gene is TRBJ2-6, the V gene TRBV5-1; D gene ambiguous. Per germline, CDR1 SGHRS and CDR2 YFSETQ. This CDR3 contains 16 residues. Trimming removed 4 bases from V and 4 bases from J, with 15 bases in between. DNA of the CDR3: TGCGCCAGCAGCCCCTCCCCAGCCACCGGGGCCAACGTCCTGACTTTC. Residues: CASSPSPATGANVLTF.

At least ten counts were recorded for this clonotype. The V gene is TRBV7-6, the J gene TRBJ1-1; no definite D call. This CDR3 region has 12 residues. Trimming pared 5 bases from V and 4 bases from J, leaving 8 bases between. Germline CDR1 reads SGHVS; CDR2 reads FNYEAQ. CDR3 coding DNA: TGTGCCAGCAGCCAGGACGGCACTGAAGCTTTCTTT. Translated: CASSQDGTEAFF.